Sequencing of this T cell receptor beta chain was carried out in a study of human T cells and chemical hapten exposure. Study-wide results and limits: No shift was seen in TCRs above 1 in 1000 frequency with DPC sensitization.

CDR3 size: 14 residues. Trimming took 2 bases from V and 8 from J; bases not matched to a gene: 7. Germline lookup yields CDR1 SGHRS and CDR2 YFSETQ. A word on this clonotype: Its antigen is not known.

It was from unfractionated whole blood that total RNA was extracted. The library tagged individual cDNA molecules with unique molecular identifiers. TCRdb re-called the 5' RACE reads through MiXCR, storing one row per CDR3 protein. Of fewer than 150,000 distinct CDR3 sequences in the sample, roughly a fifth were seen once. The sequence came from a human donor in good health. V is TRBV5-1 and J is TRBJ2-1; 7 bases agree with TRBD2. The CDR3 sequence: CASSLRAGADEQFF. The CDR3 coding sequence is TGCGCCAGCAGCTTAAGGGCGGGAGCGGATGAGCAGTTCTTC.